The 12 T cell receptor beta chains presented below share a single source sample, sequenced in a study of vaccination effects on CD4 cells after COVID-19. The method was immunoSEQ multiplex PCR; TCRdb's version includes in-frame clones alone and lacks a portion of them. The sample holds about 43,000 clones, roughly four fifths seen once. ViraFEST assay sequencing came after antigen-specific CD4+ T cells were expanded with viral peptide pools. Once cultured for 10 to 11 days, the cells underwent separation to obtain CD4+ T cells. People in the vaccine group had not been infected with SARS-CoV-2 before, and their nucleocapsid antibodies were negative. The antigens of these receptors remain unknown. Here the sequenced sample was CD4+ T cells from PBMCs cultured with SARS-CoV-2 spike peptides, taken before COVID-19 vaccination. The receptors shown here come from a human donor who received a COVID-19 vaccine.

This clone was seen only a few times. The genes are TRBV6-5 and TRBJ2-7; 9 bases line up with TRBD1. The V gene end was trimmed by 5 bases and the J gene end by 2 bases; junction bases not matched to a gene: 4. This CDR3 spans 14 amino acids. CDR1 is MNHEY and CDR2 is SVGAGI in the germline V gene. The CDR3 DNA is TGTGCCAGCAGTAGGGGGGACAGGGCCTACGAGCAGTACGTC. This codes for CASSRGDRAYEQYV.

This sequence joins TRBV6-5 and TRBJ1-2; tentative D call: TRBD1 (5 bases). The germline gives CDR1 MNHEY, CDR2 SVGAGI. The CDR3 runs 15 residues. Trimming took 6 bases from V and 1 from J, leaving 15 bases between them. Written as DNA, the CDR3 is TGTGCCAGCAGCCGGGACGCCTTGAATAACTATGGCTACACCTTC. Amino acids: CASSRDALNNYGYTF.

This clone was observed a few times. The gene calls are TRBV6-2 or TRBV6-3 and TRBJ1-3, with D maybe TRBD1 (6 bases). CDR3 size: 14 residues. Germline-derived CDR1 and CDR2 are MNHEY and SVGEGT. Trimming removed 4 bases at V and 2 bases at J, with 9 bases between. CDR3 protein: CASSFGGPGNTIYF. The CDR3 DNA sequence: TGTGCCAGCAGTTTTGGGGGGCCTGGAAACACCATATATTTT.

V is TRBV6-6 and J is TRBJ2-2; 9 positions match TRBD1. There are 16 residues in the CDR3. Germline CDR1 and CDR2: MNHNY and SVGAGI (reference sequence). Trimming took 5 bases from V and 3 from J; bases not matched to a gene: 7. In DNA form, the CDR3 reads TGTGCCAGCAGTCCACAGGGGGCGCGGGACACCGGGGAGCTGTTTTTT. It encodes CASSPQGARDTGELFF.

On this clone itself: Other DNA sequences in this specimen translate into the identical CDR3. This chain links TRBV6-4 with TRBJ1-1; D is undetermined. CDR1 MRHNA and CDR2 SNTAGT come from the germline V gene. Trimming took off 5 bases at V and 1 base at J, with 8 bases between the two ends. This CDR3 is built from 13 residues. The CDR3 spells CASSLGGNTEAFF. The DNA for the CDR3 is TGTGCCAGCAGTCTCGGTGGGAACACTGAAGCTTTCTTT.

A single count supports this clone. The CDR3 is CASSFSYGRQETQYF. CDR3 nucleotides: TGTGCCAGCAGCTTTTCGTATGGGAGACAAGAGACCCAGTACTTC. The chain combines TRBV11-3 with TRBJ2-5; perhaps TRBD2 as D (5 bases). From germline, CDR1 is SGHNT and CDR2 YENEEA. V dropped 3 bases and J dropped 2 bases, with 13 bases sitting between them. The CDR3 runs to 15 residues.

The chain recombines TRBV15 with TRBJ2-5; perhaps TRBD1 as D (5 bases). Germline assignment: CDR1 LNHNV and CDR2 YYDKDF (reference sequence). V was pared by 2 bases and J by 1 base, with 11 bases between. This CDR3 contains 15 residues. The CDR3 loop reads CATSRNKQVQETQYF. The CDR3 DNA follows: TGTGCCACCAGCAGAAATAAACAGGTCCAAGAGACCCAGTACTTC.

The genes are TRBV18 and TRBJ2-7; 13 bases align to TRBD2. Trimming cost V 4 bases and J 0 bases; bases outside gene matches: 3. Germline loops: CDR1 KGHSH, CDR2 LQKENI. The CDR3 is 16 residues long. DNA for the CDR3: TGTGCCAGCTCACTCAGGACTAGCGGGAGCTCCTACGAGCAGTACGTC. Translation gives CASSLRTSGSSYEQYV.

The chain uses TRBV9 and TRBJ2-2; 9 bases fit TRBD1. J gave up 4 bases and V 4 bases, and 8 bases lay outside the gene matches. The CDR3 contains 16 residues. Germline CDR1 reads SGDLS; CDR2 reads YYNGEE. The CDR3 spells CASSPNRGLSTGELFF. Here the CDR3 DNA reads TGTGCCAGCAGCCCGAACAGGGGGCTTTCCACCGGGGAGCTGTTTTTT. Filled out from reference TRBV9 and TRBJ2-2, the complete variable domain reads DSGVTQTPKHLITATGQRVTLRCSPRSGDLSVYWYQQSLDQGLQFLIQYYNGEERAKGNILERFSAQQFPDLHSELNLSSLELGDSALYFCASSPNRGLSTGELFFGEGSRLTVL.

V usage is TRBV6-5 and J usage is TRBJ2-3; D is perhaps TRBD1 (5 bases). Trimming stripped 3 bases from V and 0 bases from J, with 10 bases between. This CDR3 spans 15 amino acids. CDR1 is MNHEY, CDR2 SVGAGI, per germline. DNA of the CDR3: TGTGCCAGCAGTTATTCGACAGCGAGCACAGATACGCAGTATTTT. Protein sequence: CASSYSTASTDTQYF.

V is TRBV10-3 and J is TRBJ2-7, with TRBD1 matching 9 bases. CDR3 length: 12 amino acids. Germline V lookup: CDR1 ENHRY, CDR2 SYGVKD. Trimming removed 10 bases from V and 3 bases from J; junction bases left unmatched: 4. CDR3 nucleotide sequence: TGTGCCACCGCGGGACAGGGCTACGAGCAGTACGTC. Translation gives CATAGQGYEQYV.

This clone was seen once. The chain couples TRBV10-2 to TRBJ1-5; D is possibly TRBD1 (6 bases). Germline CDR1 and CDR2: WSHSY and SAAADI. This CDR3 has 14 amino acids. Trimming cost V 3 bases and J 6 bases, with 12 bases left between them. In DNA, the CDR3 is TGCGCCAGCAGTGAACAGGGTGGAGGTCAGCCCCAGCATTTT. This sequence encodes CASSEQGGGQPQHF.